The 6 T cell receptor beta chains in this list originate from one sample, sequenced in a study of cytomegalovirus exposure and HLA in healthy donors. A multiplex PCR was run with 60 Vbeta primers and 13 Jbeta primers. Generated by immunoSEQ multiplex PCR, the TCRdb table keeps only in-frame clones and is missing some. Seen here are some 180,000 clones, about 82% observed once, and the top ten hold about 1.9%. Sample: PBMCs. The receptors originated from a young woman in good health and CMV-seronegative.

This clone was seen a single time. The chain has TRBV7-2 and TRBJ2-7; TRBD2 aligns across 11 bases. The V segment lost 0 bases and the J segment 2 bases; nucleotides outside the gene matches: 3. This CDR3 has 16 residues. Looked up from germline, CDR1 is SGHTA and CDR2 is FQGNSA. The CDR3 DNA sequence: TGTGCCAGCAGCTTAGCTAGCGGGGGGGGCGCCTACGAGCAGTACTTC. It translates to CASSLASGGGAYEQYF. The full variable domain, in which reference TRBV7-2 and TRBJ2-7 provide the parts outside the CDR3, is GAGVSQSPSNKVTEKGKDVELRCDPISGHTALYWYRQSLGQGLEFLIYFQGNSAPDKSGLPSDRFSAERTGGSVSTLTIQRTQQEDSAVYLCASSLASGGGAYEQYFGPGTRLTVT.

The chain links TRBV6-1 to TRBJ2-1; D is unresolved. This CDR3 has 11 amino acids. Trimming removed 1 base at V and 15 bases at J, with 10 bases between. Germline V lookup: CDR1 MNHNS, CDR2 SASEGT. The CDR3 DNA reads TGTGCCAGCAGTGAAGGGGCGTTCCTGTTCTTC. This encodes CASSEGAFLFF.

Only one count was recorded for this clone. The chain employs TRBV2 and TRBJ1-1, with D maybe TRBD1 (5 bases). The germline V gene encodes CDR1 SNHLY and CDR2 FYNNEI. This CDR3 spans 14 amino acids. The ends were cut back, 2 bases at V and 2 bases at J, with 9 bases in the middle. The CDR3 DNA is TGTGCCAGCAGTGAACAAGGGGCCAACACTGAAGCTTTCTTT. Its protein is CASSEQGANTEAFF.

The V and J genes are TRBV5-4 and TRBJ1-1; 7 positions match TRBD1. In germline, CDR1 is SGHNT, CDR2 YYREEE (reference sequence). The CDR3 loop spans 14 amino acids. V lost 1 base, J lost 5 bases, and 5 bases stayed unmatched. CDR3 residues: CASSLQGVVTEAFF. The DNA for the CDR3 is TGTGCCAGCAGCTTGCAGGGGGTAGTTACTGAAGCTTTCTTT.

As DNA, the CDR3 is TGTGCCAGCTCACCCACAGGGAACCCCAATCAGCCCCAGCATTTT. It translates to CASSPTGNPNQPQHF. V usage is TRBV18 and J usage is TRBJ1-5; D is possibly TRBD1 (6 bases). V lost 3 bases and J 3 bases, leaving 12 bases between the germline ends. This CDR3 has 15 residues. Per the germline V gene, CDR1 is KGHSH and CDR2 is LQKENI.

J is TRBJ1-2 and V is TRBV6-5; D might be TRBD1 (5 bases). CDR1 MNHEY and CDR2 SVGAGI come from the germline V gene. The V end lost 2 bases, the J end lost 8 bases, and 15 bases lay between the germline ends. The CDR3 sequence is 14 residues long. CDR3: CASSYAGGGKGYTF. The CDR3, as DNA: TGTGCCAGCAGTTACGCGGGGGGTGGAAAAGGCTACACCTTC.